A single sample gave rise to the 7 T cell receptor beta chains below, sequenced in a study of T cells in Graves' hyperthyroidism and ophthalmopathy. RNA transcripts were the template for amplifying TCR beta CDR3 regions. TCR CDR3 regions were first amplified by RT-PCR with HTBI primers. TCRdb analysed the multiplex PCR reads with MiXCR anew, one entry per CDR3 protein. The table lists hundreds of thousands of distinct CDR3 sequences, about 17% of them singletons, with 3% to 4% in the top ten. The sequenced sample consisted of blood. Receptors originate from a woman aged 25 to 39 with Graves' hyperthyroidism.

The chain has TRBV9 and TRBJ2-3, with D perhaps TRBD1 (6 bases). Germline CDR1 is SGDLS and CDR2 is YYNGEE. Trimming pared 4 bases from V and 2 bases from J, leaving 11 bases between. The CDR3 sequence is 14 residues long. CDR3 bases: TGTGCCAGCAGCCCTCGACAGGACACAGATACGCAGTATTTT. This sequence encodes CASSPRQDTDTQYF. Full variable domain (rest looked up from reference TRBV9 and TRBJ2-3): DSGVTQTPKHLITATGQRVTLRCSPRSGDLSVYWYQQSLDQGLQFLIQYYNGEERAKGNILERFSAQQFPDLHSELNLSSLELGDSALYFCASSPRQDTDTQYFGPGTRLTVL.

This clonotype has at least ten counts. The V gene is TRBV20-1, the J gene TRBJ1-1; 7 bases are a match to TRBD1. After removal of 3 bases from V and 0 bases from J, the junction contained 10 bases not matched to a gene. This CDR3 is 16 amino acids long. Germline V CDR1 and CDR2: DFQATT, SNEGSKA (reference sequence). The CDR3 protein is CSASGWDSYMNTEAFF. In DNA, the CDR3 is TGCAGTGCTAGTGGATGGGACAGCTACATGAACACTGAAGCTTTCTTT.

This clonotype has only a few counts. The chain carries TRBV20-1 and TRBJ2-2, with unresolved D. Germline V gives CDR1 DFQATT, CDR2 SNEGSKA (reference sequence). The CDR3 extends over 13 amino acids. The V gene lost 5 bases and the J gene lost 3 bases, with 10 bases spanning the gap. CDR3 sequence (DNA): TGCAGTGCTCCCGAGTTAGACACCGGGGAGCTGTTTTTT. It translates to CSAPELDTGELFF.

Ten or more counts support this clonotype. The chain links TRBV7-2 to TRBJ2-1; 7 nucleotides match TRBD2. Trimming cost V 5 bases and J 12 bases; bases outside gene matches: 13. Germline V CDR1 and CDR2: SGHTA, FQGNSA. The length of the CDR3 is 14 residues. The CDR3 region is CASSPSGTGGGQFF. As DNA, the CDR3 is TGTGCCAGCAGCCCTTCGGGGACGGGAGGAGGGCAGTTCTTC.

This clonotype occurred many times. The gene calls are TRBV6-2 or TRBV6-3 and TRBJ1-1, with 11 nucleotides matching TRBD1. V was pared by 0 bases and J by 5 bases, with 2 bases of the junction left unmatched. Per the germline V gene, CDR1 is MNHEY and CDR2 is SVGEGT. The CDR3 consists of 15 residues. The CDR3 spells CASSYSGTGGTEAFF. The CDR3 coding sequence is TGTGCCAGCAGTTACTCCGGGACAGGGGGGACTGAAGCTTTCTTT.

This clonotype was found a few times. V usage is TRBV19 and J usage is TRBJ2-1, with TRBD2 matching over 10 bases. The germline gives CDR1 LNHDA, CDR2 SQIVND (reference sequence). This CDR3 is 14 amino acids long. J was trimmed by 3 bases and V by 10 bases; bases with no gene match: 6. The CDR3 DNA follows: TGTGCCACCCATAGCGGGAGGTTCTACAATGAGCAGTTCTTC. Translating it yields CATHSGRFYNEQFF.

This clonotype was counted between two and nine times. V and J are TRBV15 and TRBJ2-1; 13 nucleotides match TRBD2. The CDR3 length is 18 residues. Germline V gene data show CDR1 as LNHNV and CDR2 as YYDKDF (reference sequence). The J segment lost 3 bases and the V segment lost 3 bases, leaving 8 bases of the junction unmatched. The CDR3 DNA follows: TGTGCCACCAGCAGGACTAGCGGGAGGACCATCCTCTACAATGAGCAGTTCTTC. Encoded protein: CATSRTSGRTILYNEQFF.